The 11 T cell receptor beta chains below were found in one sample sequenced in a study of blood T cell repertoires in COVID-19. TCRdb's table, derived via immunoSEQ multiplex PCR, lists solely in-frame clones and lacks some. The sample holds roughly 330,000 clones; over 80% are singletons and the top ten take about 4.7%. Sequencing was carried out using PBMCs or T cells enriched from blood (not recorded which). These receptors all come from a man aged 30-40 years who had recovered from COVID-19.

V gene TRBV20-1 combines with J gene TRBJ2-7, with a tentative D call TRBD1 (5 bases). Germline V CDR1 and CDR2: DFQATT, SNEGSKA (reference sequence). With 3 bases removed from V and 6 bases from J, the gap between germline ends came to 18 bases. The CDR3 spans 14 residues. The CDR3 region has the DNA TGCAGTGCTAGTCGTCGTGAAGGGGTCAGCGAGCAGTACTTC. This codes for CSASRREGVSEQYF.

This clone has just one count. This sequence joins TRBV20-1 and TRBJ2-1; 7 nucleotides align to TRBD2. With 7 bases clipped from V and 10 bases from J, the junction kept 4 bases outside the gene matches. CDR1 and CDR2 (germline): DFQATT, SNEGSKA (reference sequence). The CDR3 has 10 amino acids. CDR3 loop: CSGSRGEQFF. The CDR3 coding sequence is TGCAGTGGGTCGCGGGGGGAGCAGTTCTTC.

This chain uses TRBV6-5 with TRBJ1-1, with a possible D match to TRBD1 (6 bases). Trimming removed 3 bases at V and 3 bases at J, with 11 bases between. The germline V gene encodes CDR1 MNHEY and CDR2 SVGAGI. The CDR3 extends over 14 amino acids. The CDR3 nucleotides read TGTGCCAGCAGTTATACAGGGATCCACACTGAAGCTTTCTTT. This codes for CASSYTGIHTEAFF.

Here the CDR3 reads CASSVKGHTEAFF. The CDR3 DNA reads TGTGCCAGCAGCGTAAAGGGGCACACTGAAGCTTTCTTT. This chain links TRBV9 with TRBJ1-1, with a weak D call TRBD1 (5 bases). The CDR3 runs to 13 residues. With 1 base removed from V and 3 bases from J, the gap between germline ends came to 7 bases. CDR1 SGDLS and CDR2 YYNGEE come from the germline V gene. The full variable domain, with the rest looked up from reference TRBV9 and TRBJ1-1, is DSGVTQTPKHLITATGQRVTLRCSPRSGDLSVYWYQQSLDQGLQFLIQYYNGEERAKGNILERFSAQQFPDLHSELNLSSLELGDSALYFCASSVKGHTEAFFGQGTRLTVV.

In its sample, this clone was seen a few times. CDR3: CASSQVSAGGYEQYF. Here the CDR3 DNA reads TGTGCCAGCAGCCAAGTCTCGGCAGGGGGCTACGAGCAGTACTTC. The chain has TRBV3-1 (or the pseudogene TRBV3-2) and TRBJ2-7; 7 nucleotides match TRBD1. The trim removed 1 base at V and 3 bases at J, leaving 6 bases unmatched. The CDR3 loop spans 15 amino acids. From germline, CDR1 is LGHDT and CDR2 YNNKEL (reference sequence).

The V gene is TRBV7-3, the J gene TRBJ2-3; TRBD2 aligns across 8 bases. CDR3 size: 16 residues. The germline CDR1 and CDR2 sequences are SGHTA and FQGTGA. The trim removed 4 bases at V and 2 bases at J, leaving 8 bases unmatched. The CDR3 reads CASSSRAGVATDTQYF. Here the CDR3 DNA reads TGTGCCAGCAGCTCCCGAGCGGGGGTGGCCACAGATACGCAGTATTTT.

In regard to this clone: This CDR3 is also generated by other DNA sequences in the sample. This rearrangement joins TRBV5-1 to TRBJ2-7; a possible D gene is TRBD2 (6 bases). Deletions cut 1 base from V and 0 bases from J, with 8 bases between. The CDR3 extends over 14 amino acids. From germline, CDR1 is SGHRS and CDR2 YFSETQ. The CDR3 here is CASSLTGDSYEQYF. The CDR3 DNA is TGCGCCAGCAGCTTGACGGGGGACTCCTACGAGCAGTACTTC.

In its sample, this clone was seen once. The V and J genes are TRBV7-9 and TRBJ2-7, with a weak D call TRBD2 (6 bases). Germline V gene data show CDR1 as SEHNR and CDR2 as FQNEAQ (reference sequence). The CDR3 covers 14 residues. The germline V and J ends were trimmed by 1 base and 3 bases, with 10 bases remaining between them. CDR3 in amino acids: CASSLGDSLYEQYF. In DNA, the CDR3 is TGTGCCAGCAGCTTAGGGGACTCCCTCTACGAGCAGTACTTC. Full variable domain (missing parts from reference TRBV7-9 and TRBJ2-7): DTGVSQNPRHKITKRGQNVTFRCDPISEHNRLYWYRQTLGQGPEFLTYFQNEAQLEKSRLLSDRFSAERPKGSFSTLEIQRTEQGDSAMYLCASSLGDSLYEQYFGPGTRLTVT.

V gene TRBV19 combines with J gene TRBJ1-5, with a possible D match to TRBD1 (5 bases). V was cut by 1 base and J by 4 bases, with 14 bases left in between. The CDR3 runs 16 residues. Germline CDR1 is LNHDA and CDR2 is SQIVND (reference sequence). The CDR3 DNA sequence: TGTGCCAGTAGTATAGGGGATCGACAGCCTAATCAGCCCCAGCATTTT. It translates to CASSIGDRQPNQPQHF.

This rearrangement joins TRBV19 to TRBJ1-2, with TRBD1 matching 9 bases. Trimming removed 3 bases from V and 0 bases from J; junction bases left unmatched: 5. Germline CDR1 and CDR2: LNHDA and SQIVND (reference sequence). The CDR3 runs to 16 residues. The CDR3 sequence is CASSMDRGPTNYGYTF. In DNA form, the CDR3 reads TGTGCCAGTAGTATGGACAGGGGCCCCACTAACTATGGCTACACCTTC.

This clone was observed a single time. Here the CDR3 DNA reads TGTGCCAGCAGTAAAGCCGGGACAGGGACCTACGAGCAGTACTTC. This gives the protein CASSKAGTGTYEQYF. The chain joins TRBV5-4 to TRBJ2-7; 9 bases are a match to TRBD1. The length of the CDR3 is 15 residues. V lost 5 bases and J lost 2; bases outside the gene matches: 8. Germline V gene data show CDR1 as SGHNT and CDR2 as YYREEE (reference sequence).